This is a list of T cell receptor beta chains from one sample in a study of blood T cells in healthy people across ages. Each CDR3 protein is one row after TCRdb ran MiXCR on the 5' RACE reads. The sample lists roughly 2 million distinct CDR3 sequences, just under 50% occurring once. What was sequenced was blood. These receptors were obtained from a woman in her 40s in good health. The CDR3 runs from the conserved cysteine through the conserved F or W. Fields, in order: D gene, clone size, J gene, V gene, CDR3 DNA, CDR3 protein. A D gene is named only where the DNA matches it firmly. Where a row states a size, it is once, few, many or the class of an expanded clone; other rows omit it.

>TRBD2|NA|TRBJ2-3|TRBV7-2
TGTGCCAGCAGCTCTCTTGGACTAGCGTCCCCAGATACGCAGTATTTT
CASSSLGLASPDTQYF
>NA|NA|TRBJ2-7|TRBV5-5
TGTGCCAGCAGCTCCCTCGGGCGGGACCCCTACGAGCAGTACTTC
CASSSLGRDPYEQYF
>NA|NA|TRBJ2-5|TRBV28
TGTGCCAGCAGTTCCGGACAGTTTAGCCAAGAGACCCAGTACTTC
CASSSGQFSQETQYF
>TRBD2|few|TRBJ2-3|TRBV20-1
TGCAGTGCTAGTCACGTGTCGGGGGGATTAGGTACGCAGTATTTT
CSASHVSGGLGTQYF
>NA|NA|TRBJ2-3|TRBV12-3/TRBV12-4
TGTGCCAGCATGCCATTGGACCCCCGCCCAGATACGCAGTATTTT
CASMPLDPRPDTQYF
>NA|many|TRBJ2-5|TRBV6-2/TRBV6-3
TGTGCCAGCAGTTACTTGGAAGAGACCCAGTACTTC
CASSYLEETQYF
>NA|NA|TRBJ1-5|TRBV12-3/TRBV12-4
TGTGCCAGCAGTTTAGATGTCAGTCCTTTAAGTCAGCCCCAGCATTTT
CASSLDVSPLSQPQHF
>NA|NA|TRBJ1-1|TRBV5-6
TGTGCCAGCAGTCTTGGGTGGCAGTCGAACACTGAAGCTTTCTTT
CASSLGWQSNTEAFF
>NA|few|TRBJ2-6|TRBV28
TGTGCCAGCAGACCTGATGGGAACCCTGGGGCCAACGTCCTGACTTTC
CASRPDGNPGANVLTF
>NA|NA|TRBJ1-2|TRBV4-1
TGCGCCAGCAGCGAGGGGGACGAACAAACTTCTTATGGCTACACCTTC
CASSEGDEQTSYGYTF
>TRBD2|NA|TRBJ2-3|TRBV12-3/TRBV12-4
TGTGCCAGCAAGAATAGCGGGGGGGCAGATACGCAGTATTTT
CASKNSGGADTQYF
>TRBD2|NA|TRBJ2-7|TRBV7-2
TGTGCCAGCAGCTTATCGGGGGGGACCTACGGGCAGTACTTC
CASSLSGGTYGQYF
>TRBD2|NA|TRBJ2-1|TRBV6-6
TGTGCCAGCAGTTACGGCCTAGCGGGGGACGAGCAGTTCTTC
CASSYGLAGDEQFF
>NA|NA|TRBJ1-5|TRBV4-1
TGCGCCAGCAGCCAAGATAACAATCAGCCCCAGCATTTT
CASSQDNNQPQHF
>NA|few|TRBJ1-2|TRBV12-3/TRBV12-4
TGTGCCACCACAATCGGGGCAAACTATGGCTACACCTTC
CATTIGANYGYTF
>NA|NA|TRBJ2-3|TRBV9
TGTGCCAGCAGCGTGAATAGCGGCAGCACAGATACGCAGTATTTT
CASSVNSGSTDTQYF
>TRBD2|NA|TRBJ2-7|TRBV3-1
TGTGCCAGCAGCCGGAATCTAGCGGGGGCATCCTACGAGCAGTACTTC
CASSRNLAGASYEQYF
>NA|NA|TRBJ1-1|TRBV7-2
TGTGCCAGCAGCTTAGTCACAGGGCGGACTGAAGCTTTCTTT
CASSLVTGRTEAFF
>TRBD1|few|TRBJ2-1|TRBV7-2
TGTGCCAGCAGCACCCGGACAGGGGGCCCCTACAATGAGCAGTTCTTC
CASSTRTGGPYNEQFF
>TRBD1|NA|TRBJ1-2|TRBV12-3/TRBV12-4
TGTGCCAGCAGTTCCGGCAGGGGGCAGGGAGGCTACACCTTC
CASSSGRGQGGYTF
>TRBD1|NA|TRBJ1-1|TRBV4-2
TGTGCCAGCAGCCAGCGGGACAGGGGGCAGGCTTTCTTT
CASSQRDRGQAFF
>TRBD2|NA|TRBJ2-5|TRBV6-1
TGTGCCAGCTCTAAACACGGGGAGGGTCTGGCCGTGGAGACCCAGTACTTC
CASSKHGEGLAVETQYF
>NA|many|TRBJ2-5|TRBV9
TGTGCCAGCAGTCGGATCCAAGAGACCCAGTACTTC
CASSRIQETQYF
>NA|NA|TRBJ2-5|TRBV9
TGTGCCAGCAGCGTAGACTCCGCTAGGGGAGAGACCCAGTACTTC
CASSVDSARGETQYF
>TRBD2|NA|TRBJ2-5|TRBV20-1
TGCAGTGCCTCCCCTAGCGGGGGGCATGGTGGGGAGACCCAGTACTTC
CSASPSGGHGGETQYF
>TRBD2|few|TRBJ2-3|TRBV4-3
TGCGCCAGCAGCTTATCGTGGAACGGGGGGGCAGATACGCAGTATTTT
CASSLSWNGGADTQYF
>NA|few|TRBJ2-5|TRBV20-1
TGCAGTGCTAGATGGGGCGGGGGCCGCCAAGAGACCCAGTACTTC
CSARWGGGRQETQYF
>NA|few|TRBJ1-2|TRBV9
TGTGCCAGCAGCCAAAGGGCGGGCGGGAATTCGGATGGCTACACCTTC
CASSQRAGGNSDGYTF
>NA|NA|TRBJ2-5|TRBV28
TGTGCCAGCAGTTTAAGAGGAGGTGGGGGCCTCGAGACCCAGTACTTC
CASSLRGGGGLETQYF
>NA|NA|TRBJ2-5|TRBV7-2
TGTGCCAGCAGCCCATGGGGGGCCCAGACCCAGTACTTC
CASSPWGAQTQYF
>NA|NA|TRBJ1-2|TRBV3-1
TGTGCCAGCAGCCAAGATCCCGGCAGAACCTATGGCTACACCTTC
CASSQDPGRTYGYTF
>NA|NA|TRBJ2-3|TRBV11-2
TGTGCCAGCAGCAACTTCGTCGGGTCAGAGCAGTATTTT
CASSNFVGSEQYF
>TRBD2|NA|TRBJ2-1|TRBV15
TGTGCCACCAGCAGAGATTCCAGCGGGGGCAAGGAGCAGTTCTTC
CATSRDSSGGKEQFF
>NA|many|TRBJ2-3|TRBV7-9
TGTGCCAGCAGCCCCGTAGATACGCAGTATTTT
CASSPVDTQYF
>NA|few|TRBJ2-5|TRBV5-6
TGTGCCAGCAGCCCTCTAGTTGAAGAGACCCAGTACTTC
CASSPLVEETQYF
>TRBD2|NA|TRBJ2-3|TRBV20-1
TGCAGTGCTAGACCCCTAGCGGGGGGCCACACAGATACGCAGTATTTT
CSARPLAGGHTDTQYF
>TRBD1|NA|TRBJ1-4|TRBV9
TGTGCCAGCTCCCGGGACAGCTCACGAAATGAAAAACTGTTTTTT
CASSRDSSRNEKLFF
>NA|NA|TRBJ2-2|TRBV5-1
TGCGCCAGCAGCTTGGAGATCGGGGAGCTGTTTTTT
CASSLEIGELFF
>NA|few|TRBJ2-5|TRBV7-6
TGTGCCAGCAGCTTAGGGGTCTCTCCGGGGGAGACCCAGTACTTC
CASSLGVSPGETQYF
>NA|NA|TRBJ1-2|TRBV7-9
TGTGCCAGCAGTTCACTCGGTGGGGGCGGAACTAACTATGGCTACACCTTC
CASSSLGGGGTNYGYTF
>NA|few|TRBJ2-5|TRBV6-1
TGTGCCAGCAGTGTCCGTCCTGGGGTAAAAGAGACCCAGTACTTC
CASSVRPGVKETQYF